These 31 T cell receptor beta chains were sequenced from one sample in a study of T cell responses to AZD1222 COVID-19 vaccine. TCRdb's table, derived via immunoSEQ multiplex PCR, lists solely in-frame clones and lacks some. Of about 110,000 clones listed, approximately 92% were seen once; the top ten hold 2% to 2.5%. The specimen comprised peripheral blood, sampled 28 days after the second AZD1222 dose. The receptor set was obtained from an adult who received the AZD1222 COVID-19 vaccine.

V is TRBV7-6 and J is TRBJ1-4; TRBD1 might be the D (6 bases). Germline V gene data show CDR1 as SGHVS and CDR2 as FNYEAQ. This CDR3 spans 16 amino acids. The germline V and J ends were trimmed by 5 bases and 2 bases, with 15 bases remaining between them. The CDR3 sequence is CASSRRRGQTNEKLFF. Here the CDR3 DNA reads TGTGCCAGCAGCCGCCGCCGAGGACAGACTAATGAAAAACTGTTTTTT.

The rearrangement uses TRBV3-1 (or the pseudogene TRBV3-2) and TRBJ2-3; 10 bases map to TRBD2. The CDR3 totals 19 residues. The germline V gene has CDR1 LGHDT and CDR2 YNNKEL (reference sequence). V was pared by 0 bases and J by 5 bases, with 14 bases of the junction left unmatched. The CDR3 DNA sequence: TGTGCCAGCAGCCAAGATCTTCCTAGGCTAGCGGGGGTGGGAGATACGCAGTATTTT. Protein: CASSQDLPRLAGVGDTQYF.

The chain has TRBV14 and TRBJ2-5; 10 positions agree with TRBD2. CDR1 and CDR2 from the germline V gene are SGHDN and FVKESK. V lost 0 bases, J lost 5 bases, and 9 bases stayed unmatched. The CDR3 sequence is 17 residues long. CDR3 coding DNA: TGTGCCAGCAGCCAAGAATTCGCTAGCGGGGGTAGCGAGACCCAGTACTTC. Translation: CASSQEFASGGSETQYF.

The chain is built from TRBV2 and TRBJ2-5; 13 bases fit TRBD2. Trimming took 6 bases from V and 1 from J; bases not matched to a gene: 5. The CDR3 has 16 amino acids. Germline V gene lookup returns CDR1 SNHLY and CDR2 FYNNEI. The CDR3 DNA reads as TGTGCCAGCAGACCCGGGACTAGCGGGACCCAAGAGACCCAGTACTTC. Encoded protein: CASRPGTSGTQETQYF.

The chain uses TRBV11-2 and TRBJ2-7, with D hard to call. CDR3 length: 13 amino acids. Trimming shortened V by 5 bases and J by 3 bases, and 11 bases separated the two germline ends. Germline V gene sequence: CDR1 SGHAT, CDR2 FQNNGV. The DNA of the CDR3 is TGTGCCAGCAGCCCCAGTGGTGGCTACGAGCAGTACTTC. It translates to CASSPSGGYEQYF.

This clone was counted once. This sequence joins TRBV5-1 and TRBJ2-7; 7 bases are shared with TRBD1. The CDR3 loop spans 15 amino acids. With V trimmed by 6 bases and J by 0 bases, 9 bases remained unmatched. Looked up from germline, CDR1 is SGHRS and CDR2 is YFSETQ. CDR3 in DNA: TGCGCCAGCAATCTTCAGGGACAGTCCTCCTACGAGCAGTACTTC. This sequence encodes CASNLQGQSSYEQYF.

The V and J genes are TRBV7-9 and TRBJ2-5; D not certain. Germline assignment: CDR1 SEHNR and CDR2 FQNEAQ (reference sequence). V lost 1 base, J lost 2 bases, and 17 bases lay in between. The CDR3 is 17 amino acids. The CDR3 is CASSLEGLQTAQETQYF. Written as DNA, the CDR3 is TGTGCCAGCAGCTTAGAAGGCCTGCAAACAGCGCAAGAGACCCAGTACTTC.

In DNA form, the CDR3 reads TGTGCCAGCAGGCTAGGGGACAGATTGGATCAGCCCCAGCATTTT. Translated: CASRLGDRLDQPQHF. The rearrangement uses TRBV7-2 and TRBJ1-5, with 7 bases identical to TRBD1. This CDR3 has 15 amino acids. CDR1 SGHTA and CDR2 FQGNSA come from the germline V gene. V was pared by 6 bases and J by 5 bases, with 10 bases of the junction left unmatched.

V usage is TRBV18 and J usage is TRBJ1-4, with TRBD1 as a possible D gene (5 bases). V lost 3 bases, J lost 8 bases, and 13 bases lay in between. The germline V gene encodes CDR1 KGHSH and CDR2 LQKENI. The CDR3 spans 14 residues. CDR3 sequence (DNA): TGTGCCAGCTCACCCTTCGGGGGGGGAGAAAAACTGTTTTTT. It encodes CASSPFGGGEKLFF.

This sequence joins TRBV11-2 and TRBJ1-1, with D tentatively TRBD1 (5 bases). The CDR3 consists of 15 residues. Germline values: CDR1 SGHAT, CDR2 FQNNGV. Trimming pared 5 bases from V and 0 bases from J, leaving 13 bases between. The CDR3 region has the DNA TGTGCCAGCAGCCCCATCCTGACAGTGAACACTGAAGCTTTCTTT. It yields the protein CASSPILTVNTEAFF.

Here the CDR3 reads CASSYSGALNTEAFF. Written as DNA, the CDR3 is TGTGCCAGCAGCTACTCAGGGGCCCTGAACACTGAAGCTTTCTTT. This chain joins TRBV7-3 and TRBJ1-1, with D perhaps matching TRBD1 (6 bases). V lost 4 bases and J lost 0, with 12 bases in between. There are 15 residues in the CDR3. Per germline, CDR1 SGHTA and CDR2 FQGTGA.

The V call is TRBV5-1, the J call TRBJ2-7, with no clear D. The V and J ends lost 0 bases and 0 bases respectively, with 1 base between them. Germline CDR1 reads SGHRS; CDR2 reads YFSETQ. The CDR3 length is 12 residues. CDR3 DNA: TGCGCCAGCAGCTTGGTCTCCTACGAGCAGTACTTC. Translating it yields CASSLVSYEQYF.

This clone came up a few times. The chain recombines TRBV19 with TRBJ1-2; D gene uncertain. The CDR3 has 14 amino acids. The V gene lost 5 bases and the J gene lost 8 bases, with 18 bases spanning the gap. The germline gives CDR1 LNHDA, CDR2 SQIVND (reference sequence). This CDR3 reads CASSPKPIGRGYTF. CDR3 bases: TGTGCCAGTAGTCCTAAACCCATAGGGAGGGGCTACACCTTC.

The J gene is TRBJ1-4, the V gene TRBV18, with D perhaps matching TRBD1 (5 bases). This CDR3 region has 15 residues. Germline values: CDR1 KGHSH, CDR2 LQKENI. Trimming took 0 bases from V and 5 from J, leaving 10 bases between them. CDR3 loop: CASSPPGRGNEKLFF. DNA of the CDR3: TGTGCCAGCTCACCACCGGGCCGGGGGAATGAAAAACTGTTTTTT.

V and J are TRBV7-2 and TRBJ1-2; 7 bases match TRBD1. The ends lost 5 bases at V and 3 bases at J; junction bases unmatched: 9. This CDR3 has 15 residues. From germline, CDR1 is SGHTA and CDR2 FQGNSA. This CDR3 reads CASSPEGTAYYGYTF. CDR3 DNA: TGTGCCAGCAGCCCCGAGGGGACAGCTTACTATGGCTACACCTTC.

The V gene is TRBV27, the J gene TRBJ1-4, with 7 bases aligning to TRBD1. CDR1 MNHEY and CDR2 SMNVEV come from the germline V gene (reference sequence). V shed 5 bases, J shed 8 bases, and the junction held 8 bases outside the gene matches. The CDR3 length is 14 residues. CDR3 coding DNA: TGTGCCAGCAGTGATGAGGGGGCGGGAGAAAAACTGTTTTTT. Its protein is CASSDEGAGEKLFF.

The CDR3 coding sequence is TGTGCCAGCAGCCCCCGGGCCCTATCTTTGGGCTACACCTTC. Amino acids: CASSPRALSLGYTF. The V call is TRBV3-1 (or the pseudogene TRBV3-2), the J call TRBJ1-2; no definite D call. The germline V gene encodes CDR1 LGHDT and CDR2 YNNKEL (reference sequence). V was cut by 4 bases and J by 8 bases, with 17 bases left in between. This CDR3 comprises 14 residues.

This chain joins TRBV7-8 and TRBJ2-2, with 7 nucleotides matching TRBD2. This CDR3 comprises 17 residues. CDR1 is SGHVS and CDR2 is FQNEAQ in the germline V gene. Trimming removed 6 bases from V and 0 bases from J; junction bases left unmatched: 10. The CDR3: CASSPMVAGANTGELFF. In nucleotides, the CDR3 is TGTGCCAGCAGTCCCATGGTAGCGGGTGCGAACACCGGGGAGCTGTTTTTT.

This clone was recorded a few times. This chain links TRBV7-9 with TRBJ1-4; maybe TRBD1 (6 bases). The V and J ends lost 11 bases and 7 bases respectively, with 11 bases between them. Germline V gives CDR1 SEHNR, CDR2 FQNEAQ (reference sequence). CDR3 size: 11 residues. CDR3 bases: TGTGCCGCTGCCAGGGGTGAAAAACTGTTTTTT. It yields the protein CAAARGEKLFF. Looking up the rest from reference TRBV7-9 and TRBJ1-4 gives the full variable domain: DTGVSQNPRHKITKRGQNVTFRCDPISEHNRLYWYRQTLGQGPEFLTYFQNEAQLEKSRLLSDRFSAERPKGSFSTLEIQRTEQGDSAMYLCAAARGEKLFFGSGTQLSVL.

Comments on this clone: A junction boundary mismatches the germline segment, possibly from a read error. The chain recombines TRBV12-3 or TRBV12-4 with TRBJ1-6; a weak D match, TRBD1 (6 bases). This CDR3 spans 12 amino acids. DNA for the CDR3: TGTGCCAGCAGCTTAGGGGGGTCACCCCTCCACTTT. This gives the protein CASSLGGSPLHF.

The chain uses TRBV28 and TRBJ2-7; D uncertain. This CDR3 is built from 12 residues. Deletions cut 5 bases from V and 3 bases from J, with 8 bases between. Germline-derived CDR1 and CDR2 are MDHEN and SYDVKM. The CDR3 reads CASSANLYEQYF. The CDR3 coding sequence is TGTGCCAGCAGTGCAAACCTCTACGAGCAGTACTTC.

The rearrangement joins TRBV2 to TRBJ2-7, with 8 nucleotides matching TRBD2. CDR1 and CDR2 (germline): SNHLY, FYNNEI. The CDR3 is 16 amino acids. V dropped 5 bases and J dropped 1; count of bases not matched to a gene: 10. The CDR3 reads CASSPETSAASYEQYF. The CDR3 DNA is TGTGCCAGCAGTCCGGAGACTAGCGCAGCGTCCTACGAGCAGTACTTC.

The V and J genes are TRBV11-2 and TRBJ2-1; D remains unclear. The CDR3 loop spans 16 amino acids. Between the trimmed V and J ends, which lost 4 bases and 1 base, there was a span of 14 bases. The V gene's germline CDR1 is SGHAT and CDR2 FQNNGV. The CDR3 coding sequence is TGTGCCAGCAGCTCAAGACCAATGAAGTCCTACAATGAGCAGTTCTTC. It codes for CASSSRPMKSYNEQFF.

J is TRBJ2-3 and V is TRBV4-2; D is undetermined. The CDR3 covers 15 residues. CDR1 and CDR2 from the germline V gene are LGHNA and YNFKEQ. Trimming took off 1 base at V and 4 bases at J, with 12 bases between the two ends. The CDR3 DNA reads as TGTGCCAGCAGCCAAGGGGCCGGTCTCCCAGATACGCAGTATTTT. Amino acid sequence: CASSQGAGLPDTQYF.

This sequence joins TRBV18 and TRBJ2-7; 8 positions match TRBD1. Trimming removed 5 bases from V and 0 bases from J; junction bases left unmatched: 6. The germline gives CDR1 KGHSH, CDR2 LQKENI. The CDR3 runs to 15 residues. The DNA of the CDR3 is TGTGCCAGCTCATACGGACAGGGTGACTCCTACGAGCAGTACTTC. Translation gives CASSYGQGDSYEQYF.

V is TRBV7-9 and J is TRBJ1-3, with D maybe TRBD1 (5 bases). This CDR3 spans 15 amino acids. V lost 2 bases and J 0 bases, leaving 8 bases between the germline ends. Germline V gene sequence: CDR1 SEHNR, CDR2 FQNEAQ (reference sequence). The CDR3 is CASSLQGVSGNTIYF. Here the CDR3 DNA reads TGTGCCAGCAGCTTACAGGGAGTCTCTGGAAACACCATATATTTT.

The gene calls are TRBV11-3 and TRBJ2-5; 8 bases are a match to TRBD1. The CDR3 sequence is 13 residues long. J gave up 5 bases and V 5 bases, and 4 bases lay outside the gene matches. Per the germline V gene, CDR1 is SGHNT and CDR2 is YENEEA. In DNA form, the CDR3 reads TGTGCCAGCAGCCCTACAGGGGGGGAGACCCAGTACTTC. Translation gives CASSPTGGETQYF.

This rearrangement joins TRBV3-1 (or the pseudogene TRBV3-2) to TRBJ2-1, with D perhaps matching TRBD1 or TRBD2 (5 bases each). Germline CDR1 LGHDT, CDR2 YNNKEL (reference sequence). The CDR3 runs to 13 residues. V was shortened by 0 bases and J by 10 bases, with 10 bases between the two germline ends. The CDR3 sequence: CASSQDRDGEQFF. CDR3 nucleotide sequence: TGTGCCAGCAGCCAAGATCGGGACGGGGAGCAGTTCTTC.

This CDR3 is CASSGRYQETQYF. The CDR3 DNA follows: TGTGCCAGCAGTGGTCGGTACCAAGAGACCCAGTACTTC. V is TRBV2 and J is TRBJ2-5, with D hard to call. CDR1 SNHLY and CDR2 FYNNEI come from the germline V gene. The CDR3 is 13 residues long. V was cut by 4 bases and J by 0 bases, with 6 bases left in between.

This clone was detected a few times. The rearrangement links TRBV5-4 to TRBJ2-7, with 12 positions matching TRBD2. The ends lost 5 bases at V and 3 bases at J; junction bases unmatched: 6. The CDR3 consists of 15 residues. CDR1 SGHNT and CDR2 YYREEE come from the germline V gene (reference sequence). CDR3 in DNA: TGTGCCAGCAGTTCTACTAGCGGGGGGTTCTACGAGCAGTACTTC. This encodes CASSSTSGGFYEQYF.

The CDR3 sequence is CASSPPPGINEQFF. The CDR3 coding sequence is TGTGCCAGCTCACCACCGCCGGGGATCAATGAGCAGTTCTTC. The chain has TRBV18 and TRBJ2-1; D is perhaps TRBD2 (5 bases). V dropped 0 bases and J dropped 6 bases, with 9 bases sitting between them. Germline V gene lookup returns CDR1 KGHSH and CDR2 LQKENI. The CDR3 has 14 amino acids.